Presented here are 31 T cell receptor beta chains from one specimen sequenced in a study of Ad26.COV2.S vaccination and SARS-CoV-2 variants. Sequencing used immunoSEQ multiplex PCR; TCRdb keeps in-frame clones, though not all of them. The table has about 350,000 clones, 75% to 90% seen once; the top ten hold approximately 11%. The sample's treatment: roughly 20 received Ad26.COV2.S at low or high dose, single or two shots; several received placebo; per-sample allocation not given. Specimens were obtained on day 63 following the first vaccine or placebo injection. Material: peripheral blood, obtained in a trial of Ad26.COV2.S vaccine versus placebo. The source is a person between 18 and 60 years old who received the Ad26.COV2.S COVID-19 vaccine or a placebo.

CDR3 bases: TGCGCCAGCAGCCAAGATACGGGCGCGTCCCCCTACGAGCAGTACTTC. Its protein product is CASSQDTGASPYEQYF. The chain couples TRBV4-3 to TRBJ2-7, with D unclear. Germline CDR1 LGHNA, CDR2 YSLEER. The CDR3 has 16 residues. V was clipped by 0 bases and J by 2 bases, with 14 bases between them.

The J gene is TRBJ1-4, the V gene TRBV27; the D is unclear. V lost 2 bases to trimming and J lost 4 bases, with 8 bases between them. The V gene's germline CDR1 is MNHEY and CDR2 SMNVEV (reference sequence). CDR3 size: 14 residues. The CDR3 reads CASSLGPINEKLFF. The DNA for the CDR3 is TGTGCCAGCAGTTTAGGGCCGATTAATGAAAAACTGTTTTTT.

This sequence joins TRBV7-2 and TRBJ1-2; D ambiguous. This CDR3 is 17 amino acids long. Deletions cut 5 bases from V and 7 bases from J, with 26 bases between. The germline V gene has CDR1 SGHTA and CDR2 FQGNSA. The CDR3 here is CASSQGIIGPGGRGYTF. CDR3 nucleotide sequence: TGTGCCAGCAGCCAAGGGATTATTGGCCCCGGCGGTCGTGGCTACACCTTC.

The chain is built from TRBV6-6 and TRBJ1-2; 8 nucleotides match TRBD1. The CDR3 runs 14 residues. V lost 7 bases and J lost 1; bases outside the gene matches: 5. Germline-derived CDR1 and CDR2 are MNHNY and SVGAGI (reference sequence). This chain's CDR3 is CASTSGGINYGYTF. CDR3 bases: TGTGCCAGCACCTCAGGGGGCATTAACTATGGCTACACCTTC.

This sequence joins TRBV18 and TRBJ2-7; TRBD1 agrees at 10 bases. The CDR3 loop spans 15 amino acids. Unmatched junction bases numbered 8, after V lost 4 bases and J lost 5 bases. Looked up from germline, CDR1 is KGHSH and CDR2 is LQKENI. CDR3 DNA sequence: TGTGCCAGCTCACTATCGGGACAGGGGACCCACGAGCAGTACTTC. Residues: CASSLSGQGTHEQYF.

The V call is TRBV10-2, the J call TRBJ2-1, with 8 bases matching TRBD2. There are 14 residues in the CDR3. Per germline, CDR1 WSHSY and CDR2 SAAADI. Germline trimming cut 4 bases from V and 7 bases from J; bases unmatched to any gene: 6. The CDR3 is CASSVAGLWNEQFF. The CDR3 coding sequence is TGCGCCAGCAGTGTAGCGGGGCTCTGGAATGAGCAGTTCTTC.

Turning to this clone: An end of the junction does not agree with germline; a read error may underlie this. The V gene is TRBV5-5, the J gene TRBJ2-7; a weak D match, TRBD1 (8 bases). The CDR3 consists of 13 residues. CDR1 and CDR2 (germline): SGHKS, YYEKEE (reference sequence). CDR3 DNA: TGTGCCAGCAGATTGGACAGGGAGGGAGTGGAGTACTTC. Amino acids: CASRLDREGVEYF.

The CDR3 region is CASSQVKDTQYF. For the CDR3, the DNA is TGTGCCAGCAGCCAAGTTAAAGATACGCAGTATTTT. This chain joins TRBV3-1 (or the pseudogene TRBV3-2) and TRBJ2-3, with D unresolved. Trimming pared 1 base from V and 5 bases from J, leaving 4 bases between. Germline CDR1 LGHDT, CDR2 YNNKEL (reference sequence). The CDR3 is 12 residues long.

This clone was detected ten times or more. The CDR3 sequence is CASSEALGGVPTEAFF. The CDR3 DNA reads TGTGCCAGCAGTGAAGCGCTAGGGGGGGTCCCCACTGAAGCTTTCTTT. This chain connects TRBV6-1 to TRBJ1-1; a possible D gene is TRBD1 (6 bases). V shed 0 bases and J shed 4 bases, with 15 bases lying between them. Germline V lookup: CDR1 MNHNS, CDR2 SASEGT. CDR3 length: 16 residues.

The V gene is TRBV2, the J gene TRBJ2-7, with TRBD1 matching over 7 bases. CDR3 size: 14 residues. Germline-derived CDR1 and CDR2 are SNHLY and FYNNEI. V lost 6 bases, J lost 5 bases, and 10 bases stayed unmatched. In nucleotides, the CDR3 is TGTGCCAGCAGGGGACAGACTCTTAAGCACGAGCAGTACTTC. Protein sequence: CASRGQTLKHEQYF.

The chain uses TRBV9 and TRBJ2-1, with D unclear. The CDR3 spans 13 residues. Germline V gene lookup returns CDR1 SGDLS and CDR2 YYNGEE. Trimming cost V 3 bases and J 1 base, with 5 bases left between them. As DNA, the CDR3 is TGTGCCAGCAGCGACGAGTCCTACAATGAGCAGTTCTTC. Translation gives CASSDESYNEQFF. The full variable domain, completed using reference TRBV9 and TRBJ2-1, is DSGVTQTPKHLITATGQRVTLRCSPRSGDLSVYWYQQSLDQGLQFLIQYYNGEERAKGNILERFSAQQFPDLHSELNLSSLELGDSALYFCASSDESYNEQFFGPGTRLTVL.

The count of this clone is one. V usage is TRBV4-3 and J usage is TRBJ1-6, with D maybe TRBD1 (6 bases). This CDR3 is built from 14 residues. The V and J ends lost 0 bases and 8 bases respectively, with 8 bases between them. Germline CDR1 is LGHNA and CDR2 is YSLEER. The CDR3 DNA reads TGCGCCAGCAGCCAAGATCCAGGGGATTCACCCCTCCACTTT. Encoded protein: CASSQDPGDSPLHF.

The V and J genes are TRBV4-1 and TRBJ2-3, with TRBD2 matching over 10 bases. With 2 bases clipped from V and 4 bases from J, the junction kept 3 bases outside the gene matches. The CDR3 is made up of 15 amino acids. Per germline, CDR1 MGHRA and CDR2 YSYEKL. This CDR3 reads CASSQPSGRADTQYF. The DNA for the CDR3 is TGCGCCAGCAGCCAACCAAGCGGGAGGGCAGATACGCAGTATTTT.

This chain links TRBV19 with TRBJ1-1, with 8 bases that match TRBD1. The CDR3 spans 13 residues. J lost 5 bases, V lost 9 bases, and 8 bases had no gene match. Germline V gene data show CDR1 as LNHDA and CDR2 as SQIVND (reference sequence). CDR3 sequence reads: CASQAGGKTEAFF. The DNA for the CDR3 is TGTGCCAGCCAGGCAGGGGGCAAGACTGAAGCTTTCTTT. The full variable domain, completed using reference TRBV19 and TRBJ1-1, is DGGITQSPKYLFRKEGQNVTLSCEQNLNHDAMYWYRQDPGQGLRLIYYSQIVNDFQKGDIAEGYSVSREKKESFPLTVTSAQKNPTAFYLCASQAGGKTEAFFGQGTRLTVV.

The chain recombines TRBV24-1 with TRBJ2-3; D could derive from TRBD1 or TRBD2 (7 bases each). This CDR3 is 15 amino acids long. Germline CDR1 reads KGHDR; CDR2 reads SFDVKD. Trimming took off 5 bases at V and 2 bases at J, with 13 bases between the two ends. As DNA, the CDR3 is TGTGCCACCAGTGGGGAGGGGGCTCTCACAGATACGCAGTATTTT. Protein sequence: CATSGEGALTDTQYF.

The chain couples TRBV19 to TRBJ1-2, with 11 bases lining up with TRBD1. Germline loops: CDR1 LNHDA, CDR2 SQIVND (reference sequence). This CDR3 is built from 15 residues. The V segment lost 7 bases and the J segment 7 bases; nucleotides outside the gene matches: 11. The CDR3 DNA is TGTGCCAGTATCGTCCCGGGACAGGGGGTCGGTGGCTACACCTTC. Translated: CASIVPGQGVGGYTF. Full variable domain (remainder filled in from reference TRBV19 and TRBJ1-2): DGGITQSPKYLFRKEGQNVTLSCEQNLNHDAMYWYRQDPGQGLRLIYYSQIVNDFQKGDIAEGYSVSREKKESFPLTVTSAQKNPTAFYLCASIVPGQGVGGYTFGSGTRLTVV.

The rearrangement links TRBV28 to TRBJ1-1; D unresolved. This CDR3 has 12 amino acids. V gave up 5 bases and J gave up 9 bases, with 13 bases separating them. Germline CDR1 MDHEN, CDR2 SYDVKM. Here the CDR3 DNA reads TGTGCCAGCAGTCCGAGCGGTGGGCAAGCTTTCTTT. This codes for CASSPSGGQAFF.

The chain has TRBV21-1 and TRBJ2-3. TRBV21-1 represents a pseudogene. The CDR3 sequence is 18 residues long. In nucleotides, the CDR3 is TGTGCCAGCAGCAAAGTCTTAGGGGGGAGACTTAGCACAGATACGCAGTATTTT. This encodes CASSKVLGGRLSTDTQYF.

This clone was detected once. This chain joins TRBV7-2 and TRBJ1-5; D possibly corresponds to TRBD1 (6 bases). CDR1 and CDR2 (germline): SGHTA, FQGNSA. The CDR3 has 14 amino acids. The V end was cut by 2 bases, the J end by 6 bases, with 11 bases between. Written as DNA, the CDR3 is TGTGCCAGCAGCTTACCCACAGGGACTCAGCCCCAGCATTTT. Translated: CASSLPTGTQPQHF.

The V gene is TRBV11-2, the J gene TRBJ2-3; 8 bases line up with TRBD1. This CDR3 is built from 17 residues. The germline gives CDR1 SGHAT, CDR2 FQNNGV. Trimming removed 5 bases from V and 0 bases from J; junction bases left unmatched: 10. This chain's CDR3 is CASSPRQGATSTDTQYF. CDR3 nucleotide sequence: TGTGCCAGCAGCCCCCGGCAGGGGGCGACGAGCACAGATACGCAGTATTTT. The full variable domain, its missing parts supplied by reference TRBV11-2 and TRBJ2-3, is EAGVAQSPRYKIIEKRQSVAFWCNPISGHATLYWYQQILGQGPKLLIQFQNNGVVDDSQLPKDRFSAERLKGVDSTLKIQPAKLEDSAVYLCASSPRQGATSTDTQYFGPGTRLTVL.

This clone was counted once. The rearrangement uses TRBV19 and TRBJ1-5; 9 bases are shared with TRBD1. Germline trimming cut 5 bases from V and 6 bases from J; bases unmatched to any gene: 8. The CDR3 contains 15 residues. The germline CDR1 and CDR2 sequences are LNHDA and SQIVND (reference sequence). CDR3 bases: TGTGCCAGTAGTTGGGGACAGGGCCGGAGTCAGCCCCAGCATTTT. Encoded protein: CASSWGQGRSQPQHF.

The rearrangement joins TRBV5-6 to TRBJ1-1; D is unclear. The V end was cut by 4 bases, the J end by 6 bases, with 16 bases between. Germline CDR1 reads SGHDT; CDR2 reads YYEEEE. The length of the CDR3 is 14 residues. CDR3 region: CASSHGSGGAEAFF. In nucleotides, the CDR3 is TGTGCCAGCAGCCACGGATCAGGAGGCGCTGAAGCTTTCTTT.

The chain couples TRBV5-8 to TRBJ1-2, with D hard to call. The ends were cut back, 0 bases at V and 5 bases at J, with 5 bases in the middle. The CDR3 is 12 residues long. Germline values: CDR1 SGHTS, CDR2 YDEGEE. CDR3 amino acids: CASSLEGYGYTF. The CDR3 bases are TGTGCCAGCAGCTTGGAGGGTTATGGCTACACCTTC.

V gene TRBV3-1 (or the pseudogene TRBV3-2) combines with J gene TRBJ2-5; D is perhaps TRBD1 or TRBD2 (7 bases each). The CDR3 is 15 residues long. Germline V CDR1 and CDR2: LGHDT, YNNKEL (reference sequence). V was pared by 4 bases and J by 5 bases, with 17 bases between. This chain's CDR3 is CASSPRQGGGETQYF. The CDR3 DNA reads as TGTGCCAGCAGCCCAAGGCAGGGGGGGGGTGAGACCCAGTACTTC.

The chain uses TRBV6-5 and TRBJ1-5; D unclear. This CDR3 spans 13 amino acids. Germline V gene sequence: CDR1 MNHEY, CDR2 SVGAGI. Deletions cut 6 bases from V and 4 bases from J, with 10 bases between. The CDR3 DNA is TGTGCCAGCAGATTGTCCGGGAATCAGCCCCAGCATTTT. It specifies CASRLSGNQPQHF.

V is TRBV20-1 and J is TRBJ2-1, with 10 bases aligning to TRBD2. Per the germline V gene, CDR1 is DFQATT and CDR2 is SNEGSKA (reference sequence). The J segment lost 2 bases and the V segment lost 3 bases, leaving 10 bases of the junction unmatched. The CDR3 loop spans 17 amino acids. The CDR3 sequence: CSASWTSGYITYNEQFF. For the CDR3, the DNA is TGCAGTGCTAGTTGGACTAGCGGCTATATCACCTACAATGAGCAGTTCTTC.

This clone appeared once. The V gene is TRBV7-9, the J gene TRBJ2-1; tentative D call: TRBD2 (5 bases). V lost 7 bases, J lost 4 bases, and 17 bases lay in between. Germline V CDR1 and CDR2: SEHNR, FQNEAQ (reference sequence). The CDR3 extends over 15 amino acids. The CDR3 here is CASKRTASLYNEQFF. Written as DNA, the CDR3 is TGTGCCAGCAAGCGGACTGCCTCTCTTTACAATGAGCAGTTCTTC.

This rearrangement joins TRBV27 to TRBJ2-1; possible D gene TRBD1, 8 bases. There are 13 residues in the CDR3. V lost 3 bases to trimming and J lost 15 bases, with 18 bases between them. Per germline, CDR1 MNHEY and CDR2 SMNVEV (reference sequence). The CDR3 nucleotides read TGTGCCAGCAGTTTGGGGGAGGGACAGGATCGGTTCTTC. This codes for CASSLGEGQDRFF.

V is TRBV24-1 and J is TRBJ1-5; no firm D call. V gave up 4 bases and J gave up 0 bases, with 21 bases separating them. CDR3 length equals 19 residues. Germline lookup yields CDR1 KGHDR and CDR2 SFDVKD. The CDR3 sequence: CATSDLPQPYCYSNQPQHF. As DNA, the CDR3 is TGTGCCACCAGTGACCTTCCGCAGCCCTACTGCTATAGCAATCAGCCCCAGCATTTT.

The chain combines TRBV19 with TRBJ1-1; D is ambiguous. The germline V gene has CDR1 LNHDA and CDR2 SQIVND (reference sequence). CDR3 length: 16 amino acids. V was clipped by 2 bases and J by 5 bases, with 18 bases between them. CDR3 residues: CASSIKRTGRGTEAFF. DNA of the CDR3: TGTGCCAGTAGTATAAAGAGGACGGGAAGAGGGACTGAAGCTTTCTTT. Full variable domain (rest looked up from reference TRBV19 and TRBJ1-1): DGGITQSPKYLFRKEGQNVTLSCEQNLNHDAMYWYRQDPGQGLRLIYYSQIVNDFQKGDIAEGYSVSREKKESFPLTVTSAQKNPTAFYLCASSIKRTGRGTEAFFGQGTRLTVV.

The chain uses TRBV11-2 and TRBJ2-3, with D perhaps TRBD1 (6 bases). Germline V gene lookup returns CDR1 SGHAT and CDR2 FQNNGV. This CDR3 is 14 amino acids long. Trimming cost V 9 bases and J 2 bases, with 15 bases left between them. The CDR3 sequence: CASAPGTNTDTQYF. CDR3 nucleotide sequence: TGTGCCAGTGCCCCCGGGACAAACACAGATACGCAGTATTTT.